This T cell receptor beta chain was observed in a study of CD8 T cells in Susac syndrome. The RNA input was 0.5 to 1 ug, and it was reverse transcribed with random hexamers. Multiplex immunoSEQ PCR targeted 54 Vbeta and 13 Jbeta TCR beta segments. In TCRdb, the immunoSEQ multiplex PCR reads were re-called with MiXCR into one record per CDR3 protein. Of a few hundred thousand distinct CDR3 sequences in the sample, about 82% were seen once. Points from the study as a whole: It was acknowledged in the study that the number of individuals who were included in its TCR sequencing and HLA analysis was relatively small.

Isolation of CD8+ and CD4+ T cells was performed negatively, whereas enrichment of TEMRA cells was done by FACS. Germline assignment: CDR1 SGHNT and CDR2 YYREEE (reference sequence). This CDR3 is 15 amino acids long. Trimming took 1 base from V and 5 from J, leaving 15 bases between them. Concerning this clonotype itself: Its specificity is unknown.

The sequenced sample consisted of CD8+ T cells from PBMCs. The clonotype comes from a human donor with multiple sclerosis. The chain links TRBV5-4 to TRBJ1-1; possible D gene TRBD1, 5 bases. CDR3: CASSLFWFGGTEAFF. The CDR3 region has the DNA TGTGCCAGCAGCTTGTTCTGGTTCGGGGGGACTGAAGCTTTCTTT.